The 30 T cell receptor beta chains in this list originate from one sample, sequenced in a study of preoperative IRX-2 immunotherapy in early breast cancer. The sample's treatment: preoperative locoregional IRX-2 cytokine immunotherapy. Measured with immunoSEQ multiplex PCR; TCRdb has only the in-frame clones, and not every one. The sample lists roughly 30,000 clones; over 80% were seen once. The sample consisted of lymph node tissue, taken from a patient treated with IRX-2 immunotherapy. The source of these receptors is a human donor with breast cancer.

This clone was seen a single time. The chain joins TRBV28 to TRBJ1-5; D is undetermined. CDR3 length: 14 residues. Germline-derived CDR1 and CDR2 are MDHEN and SYDVKM. With 4 bases removed from V and 3 bases from J, the gap between germline ends came to 10 bases. CDR3 amino acids: CASSWVSHNQPQHF. DNA for the CDR3: TGTGCCAGCAGTTGGGTTTCCCACAATCAGCCCCAGCATTTT.

Here the CDR3 DNA reads TGTGCCAGCTCACAACTAGCGGGATTGTCGAATGGGGAGACCCAGTACTTC. Its protein product is CASSQLAGLSNGETQYF. The genes are TRBV18 and TRBJ2-5, with TRBD2 matching 10 bases. After removal of 4 bases from V and 5 bases from J, the junction contained 13 bases not matched to a gene. This CDR3 region has 17 residues. Germline lookup yields CDR1 KGHSH and CDR2 LQKENI.

This chain links TRBV19 with TRBJ2-3, with D tentatively TRBD2 (6 bases). The CDR3 sequence is 15 residues long. The germline CDR1 and CDR2 sequences are LNHDA and SQIVND (reference sequence). V shed 5 bases and J shed 4 bases, with 16 bases lying between them. CDR3 loop: CASSWGGVISDTQYF. For the CDR3, the DNA is TGTGCCAGTAGTTGGGGCGGGGTAATCTCAGATACGCAGTATTTT.

V is TRBV11-3 and J is TRBJ2-2, with TRBD2 matching 7 bases. The trim removed 1 base at V and 3 bases at J, leaving 14 bases unmatched. The CDR3 contains 19 residues. Germline loops: CDR1 SGHNT, CDR2 YENEEA. In nucleotides, the CDR3 is TGTGCCAGCAGCTTAGTGCCCCCGAGCGGGGAGACTTACACCGGGGAGCTGTTTTTT. Protein: CASSLVPPSGETYTGELFF.

This sequence joins TRBV28 and TRBJ1-4; D call uncertain. Deletions cut 2 bases from V and 7 bases from J, with 11 bases between. Germline assignment: CDR1 MDHEN and CDR2 SYDVKM. The CDR3 totals 14 residues. The CDR3 sequence is CASSLAGVGEKLFF. The CDR3 DNA is TGTGCCAGCAGTTTAGCCGGGGTTGGTGAAAAACTGTTTTTT.

V is TRBV28 and J is TRBJ1-1, with D possibly TRBD1 on 6 matching bases. CDR3 length equals 13 residues. The germline V gene encodes CDR1 MDHEN and CDR2 SYDVKM. V lost 2 bases to trimming and J lost 6 bases, with 10 bases between them. CDR3 nucleotides: TGTGCCAGCAGTTTAAGGACAGCCTCTGAAGCTTTCTTT. This encodes CASSLRTASEAFF.

V is TRBV29-1 and J is TRBJ1-2; 9 bases map to TRBD1. Per germline, CDR1 SQVTM and CDR2 ANQGSEA. V dropped 1 base and J dropped 7; count of bases not matched to a gene: 4. CDR3 length: 13 amino acids. CDR3 DNA sequence: TGCAGCGTTGAAGTAGGACAGGGGCTTGGCTACACCTTC. Amino acid sequence: CSVEVGQGLGYTF.

The chain employs TRBV28 and TRBJ1-2, with 8 bases identical to TRBD1. The ends lost 6 bases at V and 8 bases at J; junction bases unmatched: 8. The CDR3 is 13 amino acids. Germline V gives CDR1 MDHEN, CDR2 SYDVKM. The CDR3 loop reads CASSRSQGGGYTF. In nucleotides, the CDR3 is TGTGCCAGCAGCAGATCACAGGGGGGCGGCTACACCTTC.

The chain uses TRBV19 and TRBJ2-1; D is unclear. Germline-derived CDR1 and CDR2 are LNHDA and SQIVND (reference sequence). V lost 5 bases and J lost 5, with 10 bases in between. This CDR3 spans 13 amino acids. The CDR3 coding sequence is TGTGCCAGTAGTCCCCGTAGGGACAATGAGCAGTTCTTC. Its translation: CASSPRRDNEQFF.

The gene calls are TRBV29-1 and TRBJ2-3; TRBD2 matches 12 bases. The CDR3 is 18 residues long. The V and J ends lost 4 bases and 8 bases, in that order; junction bases with no gene match: 19. The germline V gene has CDR1 SQVTM and CDR2 ANQGSEA. The CDR3 nucleotides are TGCAGCGTTGGCCCCAAACTAGCGGGGGGCCCTGCTGGGGGTACGCAGTATTTT. Translating gives CSVGPKLAGGPAGGTQYF.

This clone is a singleton in its sample. This chain connects TRBV30 to TRBJ2-3; no reliable D call. CDR1 GTSNPN and CDR2 SVGIG come from the germline V gene (reference sequence). Deletions cut 5 bases from V and 0 bases from J, with 12 bases between. The CDR3 loop spans 14 amino acids. CDR3 bases: TGTGCCTGGGTCCCCAAAACTAGCACAGATACGCAGTATTTT. This sequence encodes CAWVPKTSTDTQYF.

This clone was observed a few times. The genes are TRBV29-1 and TRBJ2-1; D not resolved. CDR1 is SQVTM, CDR2 ANQGSEA, per germline. The CDR3 runs 13 residues. V lost 2 bases and J 7 bases, leaving 12 bases between the germline ends. This CDR3 reads CSVEWTIRNEQFF. CDR3 nucleotides: TGCAGCGTTGAATGGACGATACGGAATGAGCAGTTCTTC.

The chain couples TRBV11-3 to TRBJ2-2; 9 positions agree with TRBD1. This CDR3 is 17 amino acids long. Trimming cost V 3 bases and J 5 bases; bases outside gene matches: 10. Looked up from germline, CDR1 is SGHNT and CDR2 is YENEEA. The CDR3 loop is CASSLGGGTGSTGELFF. CDR3 DNA sequence: TGTGCCAGCAGCTTGGGTGGCGGGACAGGGTCAACCGGGGAGCTGTTTTTT. Variable domain in full (rest from reference TRBV11-3 and TRBJ2-2): EAGVVQSPRYKIIEKKQPVAFWCNPISGHNTLYWYLQNLGQGPELLIRYENEEAVDDSQLPKDRFSAERLKGVDSTLKIQPAELGDSAVYLCASSLGGGTGSTGELFFGEGSRLTVL.

This chain joins TRBV11-3 and TRBJ2-3, with 8 bases lining up with TRBD1. The CDR3 extends over 15 amino acids. V lost 5 bases to trimming and J lost 2 bases; unmatched junction nucleotides: 6. Germline values: CDR1 SGHNT, CDR2 YENEEA. The CDR3 here is CASSTGTGLTDTQYF. CDR3 in DNA: TGTGCCAGCAGCACCGGGACAGGCCTCACAGATACGCAGTATTTT.

The chain combines TRBV6-8 with TRBJ1-3, with D possibly TRBD1 on 5 matching bases. CDR3 length: 13 amino acids. The germline gives CDR1 MNHGY, CDR2 SAAAGT. V lost 10 bases, J lost 2 bases, and 12 bases lay in between. The CDR3: CAIRAGAGNTIYF. The CDR3 DNA reads as TGTGCCATCAGGGCAGGCGCTGGAAACACCATATATTTT.

The V call is TRBV29-1, the J call TRBJ2-1; TRBD2 matches at 10 bases. Germline trimming cut 6 bases from V and 2 bases from J; bases unmatched to any gene: 1. The CDR3 spans 13 residues. Germline V lookup: CDR1 SQVTM, CDR2 ANQGSEA. This CDR3 reads CSVGTSAYNEQFF. The CDR3 bases are TGCAGCGTCGGGACTAGCGCCTACAATGAGCAGTTCTTC.

The V and J genes are TRBV7-6 and TRBJ1-5, with D uncertain. Germline CDR1 SGHVS, CDR2 FNYEAQ. This CDR3 region has 14 residues. V lost 1 base, J lost 4 bases, and 8 bases lay in between. This CDR3 reads CASSLDRVNQPQHF. The CDR3 nucleotides are TGTGCCAGCAGCTTAGATCGGGTTAATCAGCCCCAGCATTTT.

The count of this clone is one. This sequence joins TRBV14 and TRBJ2-5; D is possibly TRBD1 or TRBD2 (5 bases each). V lost 2 bases and J lost 5, with 9 bases in between. Germline V lookup: CDR1 SGHDN, CDR2 FVKESK. CDR3 size: 13 residues. Here the CDR3 reads CASSQFGDETQYF. CDR3 in DNA: TGTGCCAGCAGCCAATTCGGGGACGAGACCCAGTACTTC.

This chain uses TRBV8-2 with TRBJ2-1; the table's D call of TRBD2 was not tested on the DNA. TRBV8-2 counts as a pseudogene. The CDR3 covers 19 residues. The CDR3 loop reads CASSPLIPETSGRNNEQFF. CDR3 nucleotides: TGTGCCAGCAGTCCCCTCATTCCCGAAACTAGCGGGAGGAACAATGAGCAGTTCTTC.

V is TRBV28 and J is TRBJ1-5, with TRBD1 matching 7 bases. The V segment lost 6 bases and the J segment 7 bases; nucleotides outside the gene matches: 12. Germline V gene data show CDR1 as MDHEN and CDR2 as SYDVKM. This CDR3 has 15 amino acids. In DNA form, the CDR3 reads TGTGCCAGCAGCCTGGGGACAGCTCACCCCCAGCCCCAGCATTTT. As protein: CASSLGTAHPQPQHF.

The chain carries TRBV18 and TRBJ1-2, with D possibly TRBD1 on 5 matching bases. V lost 6 bases to trimming and J lost 6 bases, with 14 bases between them. Looked up from germline, CDR1 is KGHSH and CDR2 is LQKENI. The CDR3 is made up of 13 amino acids. The CDR3 DNA follows: TGTGCCAGCTCTCGGGGGGTGGAAGATGGCTACACCTTC. Translation gives CASSRGVEDGYTF.

The chain links TRBV7-7 to TRBJ1-6; no firm D call. CDR1 and CDR2 from the germline V gene are SSHAT and FNYEAQ (reference sequence). Trimming pared 0 bases from V and 7 bases from J, leaving 7 bases between. This CDR3 comprises 14 residues. The CDR3 is CASSLAQRNSPLHF. The CDR3 DNA is TGTGCCAGCAGCTTAGCGCAGCGGAATTCACCCCTCCACTTT.

This clone has just one count. The CDR3 sequence: CASSPLPRLADTGELFF. CDR3 DNA sequence: TGCGCCAGCAGCCCTCTTCCCCGACTAGCAGACACCGGGGAGCTGTTTTTT. The chain uses TRBV4-1 and TRBJ2-2; TRBD2 agrees at 7 bases. This CDR3 has 17 residues. The trim removed 4 bases at V and 3 bases at J, leaving 11 bases unmatched. Germline assignment: CDR1 MGHRA and CDR2 YSYEKL.

The chain employs TRBV12-5 and TRBJ2-1; D perhaps matches TRBD2 (7 bases). There are 16 residues in the CDR3. Per the germline V gene, CDR1 is LGHNT and CDR2 is FRNRAP. Trimming took off 4 bases at V and 5 bases at J, with 18 bases between the two ends. This CDR3 is CASGSPLGGGHNEQFF. CDR3 coding DNA: TGTGCTAGTGGTTCACCCCTGGGGGGGGGCCACAATGAGCAGTTCTTC.

This chain links TRBV6-8 with TRBJ2-1, with 8 bases that match TRBD2. This CDR3 is 14 amino acids long. The junction had 5 bases not matched to a gene; V was cut back by 7 bases and J by 3 bases. Germline lookup yields CDR1 MNHGY and CDR2 SAAAGT. The CDR3 protein is CASTAAGGYNEQFF. For the CDR3, the DNA is TGTGCCAGCACGGCGGCGGGAGGCTACAATGAGCAGTTCTTC.

The chain couples TRBV14 to TRBJ1-1; D is unclear. CDR1 and CDR2 (germline): SGHDN, FVKESK. V dropped 2 bases and J dropped 0 bases, with 13 bases sitting between them. The CDR3 is 16 amino acids. CDR3 sequence (DNA): TGTGCCAGCAGCCAAAGGGCCAGCACGATGAACACTGAAGCTTTCTTT. This codes for CASSQRASTMNTEAFF.

The V gene is TRBV27, the J gene TRBJ2-2; possible D gene TRBD1, 5 bases. This CDR3 has 13 residues. CDR1 is MNHEY, CDR2 SMNVEV, per germline (reference sequence). V lost 3 bases and J 6 bases, leaving 8 bases between the germline ends. CDR3 bases: TGTGCCAGCAGTTTCCAGGGTTCCGGGGAGCTGTTTTTT. The encoded protein is CASSFQGSGELFF.

This chain connects TRBV19 to TRBJ1-1, with D possibly matching TRBD1 (5 bases). The V gene's germline CDR1 is LNHDA and CDR2 SQIVND (reference sequence). The CDR3 is 18 amino acids. The V gene lost 5 bases and the J gene lost 4 bases, with 26 bases spanning the gap. CDR3 sequence: CASSVKNRITSGGTEAFF. The DNA of the CDR3 is TGTGCCAGTAGTGTAAAAAACAGGATTACAAGCGGTGGCACTGAAGCTTTCTTT.

The chain is built from TRBV27 and TRBJ1-2, with a tentative D call TRBD1 (6 bases). The CDR3 sequence is 13 residues long. Germline V CDR1 and CDR2: MNHEY, SMNVEV (reference sequence). Trimming shortened V by 2 bases and J by 8 bases, and 12 bases separated the two germline ends. The CDR3 nucleotides read TGTGCCAGCAGTTTACTATCAGGGGTCGGCTACACCTTC. Translating it yields CASSLLSGVGYTF.

A note on this clone: A read error may produce the germline difference seen at one junction end. The CDR3 nucleotides are TGTGCCAGCAGCTTAGCGGGGACGTCCGGGGAGCTGTTTTTT. It translates to CASSLAGTSGELFF. V is TRBV15 and J is TRBJ2-2; 8 bases are shared with TRBD2. Germline CDR1 LNHNV, CDR2 YYDKDF (reference sequence). CDR3 length equals 14 residues.